The entry that follows covers one T cell receptor (beta chain) sequence. This record comes from a study of technical replicates of blood from four donors. V gave up 5 bases and J gave up 3 bases, with 17 bases separating them. Germline V lookup: CDR1 LNHDA, CDR2 SQIVND (reference sequence). The CDR3 spans 15 residues. Data came from immunoSEQ multiplex PCR; TCRdb stores just in-frame clones and leaves some out. The data hold more than 9,000 clones, with roughly 94% observed a single time. Specimen: PBMCs. The chain recombines TRBV19 with TRBJ2-7; tentatively, D is TRBD2 (7 bases). The receptor's source is a human donor in good health. CDR3 loop: CASSVGQRGSYEQYF. As DNA, the CDR3 is TGTGCCAGTAGTGTTGGACAGCGCGGGAGCTACGAGCAGTACTTC.